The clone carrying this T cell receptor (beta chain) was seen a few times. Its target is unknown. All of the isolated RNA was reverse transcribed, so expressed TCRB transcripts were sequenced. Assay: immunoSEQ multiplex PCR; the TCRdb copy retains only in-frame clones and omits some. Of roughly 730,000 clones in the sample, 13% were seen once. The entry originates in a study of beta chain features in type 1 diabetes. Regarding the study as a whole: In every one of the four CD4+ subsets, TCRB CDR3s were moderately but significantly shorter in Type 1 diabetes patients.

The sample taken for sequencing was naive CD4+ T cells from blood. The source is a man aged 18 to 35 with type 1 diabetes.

This CDR3 reads CASSLGLDSYGYTF. The DNA for the CDR3 is TGTGCCAGCAGCTTAGGGCTGGACAGCTATGGCTACACCTTC. The chain recombines TRBV7-9 with TRBJ1-2, with D perhaps matching TRBD1 (6 bases). Germline lookup yields CDR1 SEHNR and CDR2 FQNEAQ (reference sequence). V was shortened by 1 base and J by 4 bases, with 10 bases between the two germline ends. The CDR3 consists of 14 residues.